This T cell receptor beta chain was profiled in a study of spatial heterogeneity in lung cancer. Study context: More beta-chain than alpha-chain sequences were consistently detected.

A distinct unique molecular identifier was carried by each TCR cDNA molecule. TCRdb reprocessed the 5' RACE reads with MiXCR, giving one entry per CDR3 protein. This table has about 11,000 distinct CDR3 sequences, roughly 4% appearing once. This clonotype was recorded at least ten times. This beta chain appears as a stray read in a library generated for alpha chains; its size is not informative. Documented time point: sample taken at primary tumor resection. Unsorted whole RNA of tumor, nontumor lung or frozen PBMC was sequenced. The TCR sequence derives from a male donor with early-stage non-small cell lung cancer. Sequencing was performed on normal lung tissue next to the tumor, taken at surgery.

The CDR3 loop reads CASSLTGDSYNEQFF. CDR3 DNA: TGTGCCAGCAGCTTAACCGGGGACTCCTACAATGAGCAGTTCTTC. The J gene is TRBJ2-1, the V gene TRBV11-2; D is perhaps TRBD2 (5 bases). This CDR3 has 15 amino acids. Germline V gene lookup returns CDR1 SGHAT and CDR2 FQNNGV. V was cut by 2 bases and J by 0 bases, with 8 bases left in between.